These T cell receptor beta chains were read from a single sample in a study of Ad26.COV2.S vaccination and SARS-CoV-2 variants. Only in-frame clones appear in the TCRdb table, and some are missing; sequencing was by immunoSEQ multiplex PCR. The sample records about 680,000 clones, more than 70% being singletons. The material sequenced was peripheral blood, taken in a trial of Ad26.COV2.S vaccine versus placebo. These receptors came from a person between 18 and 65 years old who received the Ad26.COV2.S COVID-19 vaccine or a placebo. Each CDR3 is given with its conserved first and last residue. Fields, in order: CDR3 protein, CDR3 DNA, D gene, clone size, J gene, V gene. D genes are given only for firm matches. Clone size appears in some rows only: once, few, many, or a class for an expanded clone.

CASSRTVDEKLFF | TGTGCCAGCTCCCGGACAGTCGATGAAAAACTGTTTTTT | . | once | TRBJ1-4 | TRBV27
CASSPPPMNTEAFF | TGTGCCAGCAGCCCCCCCCCGATGAACACTGAAGCTTTCTTT | . | few | TRBJ1-1 | TRBV7-9
CASSTVERATDTQYF | TGTGCCAGCTCAACGGTTGAGCGGGCCACAGATACGCAGTATTTT | . | . | TRBJ2-3 | TRBV18
CASSPQRSYNEQFF | TGTGCCAGCTCACCACAACGCTCCTACAATGAGCAGTTCTTC | . | once | TRBJ2-1 | TRBV18
CASSWWDPAGEQYF | TGTGCCAGCAGTTGGTGGGACCCAGCGGGTGAGCAGTACTTC | . | . | TRBJ2-7 | TRBV6-2/TRBV6-3
CATSDRLAGGTNANTGELFF | TGTGCCACCAGTGACCGACTAGCGGGAGGGACTAACGCGAACACCGGGGAGCTGTTTTTT | TRBD2 | . | TRBJ2-2 | TRBV24-1
CASTPRGIGTGGTEAFF | TGTGCCAGCACCCCGAGGGGGATTGGAACAGGTGGCACTGAAGCTTTCTTT | . | . | TRBJ1-1 | TRBV5-8
CASSGGGKNTEAFF | TGTGCCAGCAGCGGAGGAGGTAAGAACACTGAAGCTTTCTTT | . | . | TRBJ1-1 | TRBV21-1
CASSLREGDRETQYF | TGTGCCAGCAGCTTAAGGGAGGGGGACCGAGAGACCCAGTACTTC | . | . | TRBJ2-5 | TRBV7-2
CASSLAAGGRANVLTF | TGTGCCAGCAGCTTAGCGGCAGGAGGACGGGCCAACGTCCTGACTTTC | . | . | TRBJ2-6 | TRBV11-2
CASSRNSGAYEQYF | TGTGCCAGCAGCCGAAATTCAGGAGCCTACGAGCAGTACTTC | . | once | TRBJ2-7 | TRBV14
CASSQEMQQETQYF | TGTGCCAGCTCCCAGGAGATGCAACAAGAGACCCAGTACTTC | . | . | TRBJ2-5 | TRBV6-4
CASTPGGIREGEQFF | TGTGCCAGCACCCCAGGGGGAATCCGGGAGGGTGAGCAGTTCTTC | . | . | TRBJ2-1 | TRBV7-2
CASSRNEQGTETQYF | TGTGCCAGCAGCCGAAATGAGCAGGGAACAGAGACCCAGTACTTC | . | . | TRBJ2-5 | TRBV4-2
CASSIAMIAKNIQYF | TGTGCCAGTAGTATAGCTATGATCGCCAAAAACATTCAGTACTTC | . | . | TRBJ2-4 | TRBV19
CASSQDRGNWYGYTF | TGTGCCAGCAGCCAAGATCGGGGGAATTGGTATGGCTACACCTTC | . | . | TRBJ1-2 | TRBV3-1/TRBV3-2
CASSTLGGEAFF | TGTGCCAGCAGTACCTTGGGGGGTGAAGCTTTCTTT | . | . | TRBJ1-1 | TRBV25-1
CASSIGWGPQSYEQYF | TGTGCCAGTAGTATCGGGTGGGGTCCGCAGTCCTACGAGCAGTACTTC | . | . | TRBJ2-7 | TRBV19
CAISDTGTSAQETQYF | TGTGCCATCAGTGATACAGGGACTAGCGCACAAGAGACCCAGTACTTC | TRBD2 | . | TRBJ2-5 | TRBV10-3
CAWIGQGAPRAGELFF | TGTGCCTGGATAGGGCAGGGGGCGCCCCGGGCCGGGGAGCTGTTTTTT | TRBD1 | . | TRBJ2-2 | TRBV30
CASSPGGQGDGYTF | TGTGCCAGCAGCCCCGGGGGGCAGGGGGATGGCTACACCTTC | TRBD1 | . | TRBJ1-2 | TRBV9
CASSYSNEKLFF | TGTGCCAGCAGTTACTCCAATGAAAAACTGTTTTTT | . | . | TRBJ1-4 | TRBV6-6
CASSQGMESPLHF | TGTGCCAGCTCACAAGGGATGGAATCACCCCTCCACTTT | . | once | TRBJ1-6 | TRBV18
CASSPQGQGLQETQYF | TGTGCCAGCTCACCCCAGGGCCAGGGCCTCCAAGAGACCCAGTACTTC | . | once | TRBJ2-5 | TRBV18
CASSVGPTVVTGVGGYTF | TGTGCCAGCAGCGTAGGCCCGACAGTTGTGACAGGGGTCGGAGGCTACACCTTC | TRBD1 | few | TRBJ1-2 | TRBV9
CASRQGWEETQYF | TGTGCCAGCAGACAGGGGTGGGAAGAGACCCAGTACTTC | TRBD1 | . | TRBJ2-5 | TRBV6-6
CASRYQGEYNEQFF | TGTGCCAGCAGGTACCAGGGGGAATACAATGAGCAGTTCTTC | TRBD1 | . | TRBJ2-1 | TRBV6-5
CASSPTGGANYGYTF | TGTGCCAGCAGTCCGACAGGGGGTGCTAACTATGGCTACACCTTC | TRBD1 | . | TRBJ1-2 | TRBV27
CASRTTETLLETQYF | TGTGCCAGCAGAACGACAGAGACCTTATTAGAGACCCAGTACTTC | . | once | TRBJ2-5 | TRBV2
CASSSGDRTYEQYF | TGTGCCAGCAGCTCGGGGGACAGGACCTACGAGCAGTACTTC | TRBD1 | . | TRBJ2-7 | TRBV11-2
CASRGTANTGELFF | TGTGCCAGCAGGGGGACAGCGAACACCGGGGAGCTGTTTTTT | TRBD1 | . | TRBJ2-2 | TRBV7-2
CASSQDRGQPQHF | TGCGCCAGCAGCCAAGATCGGGGGCAGCCCCAGCATTTT | . | . | TRBJ1-5 | TRBV4-1
CASSLQGYQETQYF | TGCGCCAGCAGCTTGCAGGGGTACCAAGAGACCCAGTACTTC | . | . | TRBJ2-5 | TRBV5-1
CASSETGPIQPQHF | TGTGCCAGCAGTGAAACAGGGCCGATTCAGCCCCAGCATTTT | . | . | TRBJ1-5 | TRBV6-1
CASSFVGINYGYTF | TGTGCCAGCAGTTTCGTGGGGATTAACTATGGCTACACCTTC | . | . | TRBJ1-2 | TRBV28
CASSPYLWKGYTF | TGTGCCAGCAGCCCCTATCTATGGAAGGGCTACACCTTC | . | . | TRBJ1-2 | TRBV5-4
CASSPGGGSNQPQHF | TGTGCCAGTAGTCCCGGAGGGGGCAGCAATCAGCCCCAGCATTTT | TRBD1 | . | TRBJ1-5 | TRBV19
CASRVTFLNTEAFF | TGTGCCAGCAGGGTAACGTTTCTGAACACTGAAGCTTTCTTT | . | once | TRBJ1-1 | TRBV2
CASSISGTGSYEQYF | TGTGCCAGTAGTATATCCGGGACAGGGTCCTACGAGCAGTACTTC | TRBD1 | . | TRBJ2-7 | TRBV19
CASTDRFEAFF | TGTGCCAGCACAGACAGGTTTGAAGCTTTCTTT | . | . | TRBJ1-1 | TRBV28
CAISGGLVPVSYEQYF | TGTGCCATCAGTGGGGGTTTAGTGCCAGTCTCCTACGAGCAGTACTTC | . | . | TRBJ2-7 | TRBV10-3
CASSQAGTVNQPQHF | TGTGCCAGCAGCCAAGCAGGCACAGTAAATCAGCCCCAGCATTTT | . | few | TRBJ1-5 | TRBV4-2
CASSRDRADYGYTF | TGTGCCAGCAGCAGGGACAGGGCAGACTATGGCTACACCTTC | TRBD1 | . | TRBJ1-2 | TRBV5-4
CASSQGGVYYEQYF | TGTGCCAGCAGCCAAGGAGGGGTATACTACGAGCAGTACTTC | . | . | TRBJ2-7 | TRBV3-1/TRBV3-2
CASSENRGIGNEKLFF | TGTGCCAGCAGCGAGAACAGGGGAATCGGTAATGAAAAACTGTTTTTT | TRBD1 | once | TRBJ1-4 | TRBV5-8
CSVETGAGQPQHF | TGCAGCGTCGAGACAGGGGCGGGTCAGCCCCAGCATTTT | TRBD1 | . | TRBJ1-5 | TRBV29-1
CASSVDNTGELFF | TGTGCCAGCAGCGTAGATAACACCGGGGAGCTGTTTTTT | . | . | TRBJ2-2 | TRBV9
CASSPPLAGSTGELFF | TGTGCCAGCTCACCACCTCTAGCGGGATCCACCGGGGAGCTGTTTTTT | TRBD2 | . | TRBJ2-2 | TRBV18
CASSPGQGVGTQYF | TGCGCCAGCAGCCCTGGACAGGGGGTAGGGACCCAGTACTTC | TRBD1 | . | TRBJ2-5 | TRBV5-1
CASSVVAEGNEAFF | TGTGCCAGCAGCGTAGTAGCCGAGGGGAATGAAGCTTTCTTT | . | . | TRBJ1-1 | TRBV9
CASSSDRGNYGYTF | TGTGCCAGCAGTTCGGACAGGGGGAACTATGGCTACACCTTC | TRBD1 | . | TRBJ1-2 | TRBV27
CASSQDSVGQYF | TGTGCCAGCAGCCAAGACAGTGTTGGGCAGTATTTT | . | once | TRBJ2-3 | TRBV4-2
CATSGDTMNTEAFF | TGTGCCACCAGCGGCGACACTATGAACACTGAAGCTTTCTTT | . | . | TRBJ1-1 | TRBV15
CASSRESSYNEQFF | TGTGCCAGTAGTAGGGAATCCTCCTACAATGAGCAGTTCTTC | . | . | TRBJ2-1 | TRBV19
CASSPRGTDVSPLHF | TGTGCCAGCAGTCCCAGGGGGACAGACGTATCACCCCTCCACTTT | TRBD1 | . | TRBJ1-6 | TRBV27
CASSFSSGGRETQYF | TGTGCCAGCAGCTTTTCTAGCGGGGGGAGGGAGACCCAGTACTTC | TRBD2 | . | TRBJ2-5 | TRBV11-2
CASSPRGPSGNTIYF | TGTGCCAGCAGCCCTCGGGGGCCCTCTGGAAACACCATATATTTT | . | . | TRBJ1-3 | TRBV9
CSVVGDGGYTF | TGCAGCGTTGTAGGGGATGGTGGCTACACCTTC | . | . | TRBJ1-2 | TRBV29-1
CASPLRLAGRGETQYF | TGTGCCAGCCCGCTACGACTAGCGGGAAGGGGAGAGACCCAGTACTTC | TRBD2 | . | TRBJ2-5 | TRBV18
CASSLILDEQYF | TGTGCCAGCAGCTTGATCCTCGACGAGCAGTACTTC | . | . | TRBJ2-7 | TRBV5-4